This T cell receptor (beta chain) was observed in a study of blood T cell repertoires in COVID-19. As processed by the authors: Researchers report that nucleated cell counts were estimated from reference gene primer amplification. Measured with immunoSEQ multiplex PCR; TCRdb has only the in-frame clones, and not every one. D and trimming were read from the DNA, whereas the V and J calls and clone size are those reported in that table. The repertoire holds a few hundred thousand clones, with about nine tenths as singletons. The CDR3 is 12 residues long. Germline values: CDR1 KGHSH, CDR2 LQKENI. V lost 6 bases and J lost 7, with 12 bases in between.

The chain links TRBV18 to TRBJ1-1; unclear D gene. This TCR was sampled from a man aged 50-60 years with active or convalescent COVID-19. Material for sequencing was peripheral blood. The CDR3 sequence: CASSPVRGEAFF. CDR3 nucleotides: TGTGCCAGCTCCCCCGTCCGGGGTGAAGCTTTCTTT.